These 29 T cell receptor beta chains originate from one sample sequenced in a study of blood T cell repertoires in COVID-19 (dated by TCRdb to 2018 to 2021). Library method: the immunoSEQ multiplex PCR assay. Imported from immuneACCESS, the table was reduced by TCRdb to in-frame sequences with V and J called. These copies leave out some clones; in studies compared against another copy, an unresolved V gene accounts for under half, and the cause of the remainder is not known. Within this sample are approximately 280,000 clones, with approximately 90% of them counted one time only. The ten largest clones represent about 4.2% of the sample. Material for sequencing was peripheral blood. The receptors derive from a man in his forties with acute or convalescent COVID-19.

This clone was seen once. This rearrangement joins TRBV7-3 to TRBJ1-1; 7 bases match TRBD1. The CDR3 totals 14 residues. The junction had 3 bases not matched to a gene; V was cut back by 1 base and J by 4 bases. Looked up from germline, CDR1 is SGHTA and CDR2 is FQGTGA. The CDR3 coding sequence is TGTGCCAGCAGCTTAATTTCAGGGGGCACTGAAGCTTTCTTT. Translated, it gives CASSLISGGTEAFF.

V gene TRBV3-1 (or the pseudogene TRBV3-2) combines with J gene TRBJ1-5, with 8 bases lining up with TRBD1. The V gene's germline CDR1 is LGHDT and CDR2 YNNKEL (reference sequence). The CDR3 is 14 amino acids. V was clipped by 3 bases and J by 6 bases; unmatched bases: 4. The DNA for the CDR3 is TGTGCCAGCAGCCATGGTACAGGGGGTCAGCCCCAGCATTTT. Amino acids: CASSHGTGGQPQHF.

CDR3 in DNA: TGCGCCAGCAGCTTACATGGACAGGGATGGTATGGCTACACCTTC. Translating it yields CASSLHGQGWYGYTF. V is TRBV5-1 and J is TRBJ1-2; 8 nucleotides agree with TRBD1. This CDR3 spans 15 amino acids. Germline CDR1 and CDR2: SGHRS and YFSETQ. The ends lost 2 bases at V and 5 bases at J; junction bases unmatched: 8.

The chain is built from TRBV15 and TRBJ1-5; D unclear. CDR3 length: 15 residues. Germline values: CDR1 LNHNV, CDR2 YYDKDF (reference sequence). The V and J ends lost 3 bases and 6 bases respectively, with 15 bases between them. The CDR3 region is CATSREAQVVQPQHF. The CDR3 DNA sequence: TGTGCCACCAGCAGGGAGGCGCAGGTGGTTCAGCCCCAGCATTTT. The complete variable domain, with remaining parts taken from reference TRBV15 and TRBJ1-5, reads DAMVIQNPRYQVTQFGKPVTLSCSQTLNHNVMYWYQQKSSQAPKLLFHYYDKDFNNEADTPDNFQSRRPNTSFCFLDIRSPGLGDTAMYLCATSREAQVVQPQHFGDGTRLSIL.

As DNA, the CDR3 is TGTGCCAGCAGTGAACAAGCAGGGGGCTTACAGCCCCAGCATTTT. Protein product: CASSEQAGGLQPQHF. The chain links TRBV25-1 to TRBJ1-5; 8 bases match TRBD1. V lost 2 bases, J lost 7 bases, and 7 bases stayed unmatched. There are 15 residues in the CDR3. CDR1 and CDR2 from the germline V gene are MGHDK and SYGVNS.

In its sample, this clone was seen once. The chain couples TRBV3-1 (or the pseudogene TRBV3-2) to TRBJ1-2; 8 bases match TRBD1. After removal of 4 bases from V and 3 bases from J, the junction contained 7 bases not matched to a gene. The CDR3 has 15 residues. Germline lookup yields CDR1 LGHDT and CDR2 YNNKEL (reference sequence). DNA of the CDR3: TGTGCCAGCAGCCTCAGGGACAGGTCTGACTATGGCTACACCTTC. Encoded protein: CASSLRDRSDYGYTF.

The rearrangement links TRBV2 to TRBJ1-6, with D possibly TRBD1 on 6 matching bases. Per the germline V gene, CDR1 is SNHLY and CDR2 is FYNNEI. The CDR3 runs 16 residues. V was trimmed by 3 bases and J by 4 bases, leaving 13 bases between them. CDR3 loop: CASSEAGQQYNSPLHF. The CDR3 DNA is TGTGCCAGCAGTGAGGCAGGACAGCAATATAATTCACCCCTCCACTTT.

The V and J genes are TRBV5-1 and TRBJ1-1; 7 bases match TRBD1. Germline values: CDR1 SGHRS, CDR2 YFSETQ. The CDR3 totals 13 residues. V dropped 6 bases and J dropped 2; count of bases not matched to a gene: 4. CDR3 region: CASTRQGNTEAFF. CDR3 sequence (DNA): TGCGCCAGCACGCGACAGGGTAACACTGAAGCTTTCTTT.

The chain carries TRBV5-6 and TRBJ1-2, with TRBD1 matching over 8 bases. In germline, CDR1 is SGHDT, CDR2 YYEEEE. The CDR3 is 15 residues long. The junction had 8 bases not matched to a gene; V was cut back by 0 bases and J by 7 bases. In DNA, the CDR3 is TGTGCCAGCAGCTTGGGCCAGGGGGCTCATTTTGGCTACACCTTC. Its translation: CASSLGQGAHFGYTF.

The CDR3 here is CASSTGTSGDTQYF. Written as DNA, the CDR3 is TGCGCCAGCAGCACCGGGACTAGCGGGGATACGCAGTATTTT. J is TRBJ2-3 and V is TRBV5-1, with 12 bases identical to TRBD2. The CDR3 extends over 14 amino acids. Trimming cost V 4 bases and J 6 bases; bases outside gene matches: 3. Germline loops: CDR1 SGHRS, CDR2 YFSETQ.

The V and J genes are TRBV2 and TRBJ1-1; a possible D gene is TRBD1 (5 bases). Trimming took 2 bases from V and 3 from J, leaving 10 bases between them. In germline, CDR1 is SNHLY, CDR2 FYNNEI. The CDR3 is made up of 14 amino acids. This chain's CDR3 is CASSELRGYTEAFF. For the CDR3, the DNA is TGTGCCAGCAGTGAACTTCGGGGGTACACTGAAGCTTTCTTT.

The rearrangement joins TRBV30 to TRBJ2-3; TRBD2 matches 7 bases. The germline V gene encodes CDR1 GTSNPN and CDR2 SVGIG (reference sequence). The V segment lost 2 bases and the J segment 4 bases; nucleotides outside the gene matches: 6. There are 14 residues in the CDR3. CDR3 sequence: CAWSMGGEADTQYF. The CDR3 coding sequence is TGTGCCTGGAGTATGGGGGGGGAGGCAGATACGCAGTATTTT.

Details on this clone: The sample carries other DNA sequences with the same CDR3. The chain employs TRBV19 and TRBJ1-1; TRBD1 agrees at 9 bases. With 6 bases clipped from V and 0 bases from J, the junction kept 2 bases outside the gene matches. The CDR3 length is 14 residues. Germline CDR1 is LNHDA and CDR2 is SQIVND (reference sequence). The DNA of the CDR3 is TGTGCCAGTAGCACAGGGGGCATGAACACTGAAGCTTTCTTT. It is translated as CASSTGGMNTEAFF.

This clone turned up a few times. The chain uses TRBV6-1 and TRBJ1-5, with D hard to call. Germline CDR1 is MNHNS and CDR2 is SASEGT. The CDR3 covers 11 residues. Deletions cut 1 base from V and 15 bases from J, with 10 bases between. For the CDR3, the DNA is TGTGCCAGCAGTGAAGTGGGCCACTGGCATTTT. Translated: CASSEVGHWHF.

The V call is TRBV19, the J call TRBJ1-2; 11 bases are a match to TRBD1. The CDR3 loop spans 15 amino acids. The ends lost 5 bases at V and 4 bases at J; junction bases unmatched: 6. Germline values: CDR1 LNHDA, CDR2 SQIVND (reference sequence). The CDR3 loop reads CASSLSGQGGYGYTF. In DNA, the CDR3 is TGTGCCAGTAGTCTCTCGGGACAGGGGGGCTATGGCTACACCTTC.

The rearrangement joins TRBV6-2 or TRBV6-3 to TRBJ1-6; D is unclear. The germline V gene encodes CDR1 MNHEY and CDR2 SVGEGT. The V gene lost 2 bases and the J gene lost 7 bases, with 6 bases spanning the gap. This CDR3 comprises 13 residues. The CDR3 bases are TGTGCCAGCAGTTACGACGGGAATTCACCCCTCCACTTT. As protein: CASSYDGNSPLHF.

CDR3 residues: CASSEARGLAGVRGTGELFF. CDR3 in DNA: TGTGCCAGCAGTGAAGCGCGGGGACTAGCGGGGGTCAGAGGAACCGGGGAGCTGTTTTTT. The chain has TRBV6-1 and TRBJ2-2; 14 bases map to TRBD2. The ends lost 0 bases at V and 5 bases at J; junction bases unmatched: 11. The length of the CDR3 is 20 residues. From germline, CDR1 is MNHNS and CDR2 SASEGT.

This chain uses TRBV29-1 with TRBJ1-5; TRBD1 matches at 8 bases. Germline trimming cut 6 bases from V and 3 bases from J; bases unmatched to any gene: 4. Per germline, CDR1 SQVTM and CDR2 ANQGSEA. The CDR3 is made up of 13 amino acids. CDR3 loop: CSVGTGDNQPQHF. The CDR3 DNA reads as TGCAGCGTCGGGACAGGAGACAATCAGCCCCAGCATTTT.

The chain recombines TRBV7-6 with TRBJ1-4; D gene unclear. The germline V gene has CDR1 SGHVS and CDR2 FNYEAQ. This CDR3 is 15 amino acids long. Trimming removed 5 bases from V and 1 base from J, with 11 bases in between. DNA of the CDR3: TGTGCCAGCAGCCGCCGGCGAGGAACTAATGAAAAACTGTTTTTT. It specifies CASSRRRGTNEKLFF.

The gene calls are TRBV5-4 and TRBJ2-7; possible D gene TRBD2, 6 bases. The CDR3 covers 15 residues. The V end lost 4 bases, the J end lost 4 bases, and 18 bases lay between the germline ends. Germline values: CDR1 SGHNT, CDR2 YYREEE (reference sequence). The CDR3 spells CASSRGEGLGYEQYF. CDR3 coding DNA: TGTGCCAGCAGCCGCGGGGAAGGGCTAGGATACGAGCAGTACTTC.

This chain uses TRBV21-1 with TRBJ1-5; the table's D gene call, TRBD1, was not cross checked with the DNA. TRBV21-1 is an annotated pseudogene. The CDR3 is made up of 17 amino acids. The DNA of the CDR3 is TGTGCCAGCAGCAATGAGGACAGGGGGCGTGAGAATCAGCCCCAGCATTTT. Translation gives CASSNEDRGRENQPQHF.

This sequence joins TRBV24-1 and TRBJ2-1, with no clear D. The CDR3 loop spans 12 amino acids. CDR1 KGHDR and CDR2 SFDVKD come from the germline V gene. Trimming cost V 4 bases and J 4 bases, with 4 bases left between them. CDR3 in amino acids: CATSDGYNEQFF. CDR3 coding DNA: TGTGCCACCAGTGACGGGTACAATGAGCAGTTCTTC.

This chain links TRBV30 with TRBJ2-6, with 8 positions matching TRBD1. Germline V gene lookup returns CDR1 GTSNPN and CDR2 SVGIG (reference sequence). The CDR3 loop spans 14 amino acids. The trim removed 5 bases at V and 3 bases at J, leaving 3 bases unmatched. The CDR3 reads CAWGQGGGANVLTF. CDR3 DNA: TGTGCCTGGGGACAGGGAGGTGGGGCCAACGTCCTGACTTTC.

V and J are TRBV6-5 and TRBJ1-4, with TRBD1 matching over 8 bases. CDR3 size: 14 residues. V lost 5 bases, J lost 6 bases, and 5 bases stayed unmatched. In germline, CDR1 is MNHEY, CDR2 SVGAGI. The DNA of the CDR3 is TGTGCCAGCAGTCCAGGGGGCGCGGATGAAAAACTGTTTTTT. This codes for CASSPGGADEKLFF.

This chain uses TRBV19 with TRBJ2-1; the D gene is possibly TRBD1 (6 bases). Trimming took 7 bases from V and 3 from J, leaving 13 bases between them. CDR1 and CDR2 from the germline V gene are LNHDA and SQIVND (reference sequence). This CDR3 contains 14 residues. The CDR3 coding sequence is TGTGCCAGTAAGTACAGGGAGTACTACAATGAGCAGTTCTTC. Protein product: CASKYREYYNEQFF.

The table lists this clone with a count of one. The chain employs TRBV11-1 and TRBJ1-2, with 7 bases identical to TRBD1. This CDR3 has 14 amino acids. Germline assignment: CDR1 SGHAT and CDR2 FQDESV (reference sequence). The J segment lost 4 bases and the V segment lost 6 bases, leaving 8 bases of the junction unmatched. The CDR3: CASRPGGSIYGYTF. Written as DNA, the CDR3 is TGTGCCAGCAGACCAGGGGGGTCCATCTATGGCTACACCTTC.

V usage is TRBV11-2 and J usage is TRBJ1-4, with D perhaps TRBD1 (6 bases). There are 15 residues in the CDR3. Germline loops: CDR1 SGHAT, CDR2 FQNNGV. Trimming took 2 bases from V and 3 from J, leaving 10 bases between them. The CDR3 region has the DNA TGTGCCAGCAGCTTAAGTGCAGGGGCTAATGAAAAACTGTTTTTT. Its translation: CASSLSAGANEKLFF. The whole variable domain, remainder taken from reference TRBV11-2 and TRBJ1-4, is EAGVAQSPRYKIIEKRQSVAFWCNPISGHATLYWYQQILGQGPKLLIQFQNNGVVDDSQLPKDRFSAERLKGVDSTLKIQPAKLEDSAVYLCASSLSAGANEKLFFGSGTQLSVL.

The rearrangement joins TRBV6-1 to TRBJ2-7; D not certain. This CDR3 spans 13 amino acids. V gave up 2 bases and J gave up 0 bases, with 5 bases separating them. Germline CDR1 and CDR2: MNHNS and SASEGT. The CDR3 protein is CASSEQFSYEQYF. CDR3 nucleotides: TGTGCCAGCAGTGAACAGTTCTCCTACGAGCAGTACTTC.

CDR3 coding DNA: TGTGCCAGTAGTATTACCAGGGGCTCCTACGAGCAGTACTTC. As protein: CASSITRGSYEQYF. The rearrangement links TRBV19 to TRBJ2-7, with TRBD1 as a possible D gene (6 bases). Per the germline V gene, CDR1 is LNHDA and CDR2 is SQIVND (reference sequence). V gave up 3 bases and J gave up 0 bases, with 9 bases separating them. This CDR3 is 14 amino acids long.